This T cell receptor (beta chain) was captured in a study of blood T cells in healthy people across ages. The CDR3 sequence is 16 residues long. After removal of 2 bases from V and 7 bases from J, the junction contained 10 bases not matched to a gene. Per the germline V gene, CDR1 is MGHDK and CDR2 is SYGVNS. Primers used in a second PCR of about 7 to 12 cycles were a sample-barcoded 5' primer and a J-beta primer mix. In TCRdb, the 5' RACE reads were re-called with MiXCR into one record per CDR3 protein. Among about 800,000 distinct CDR3 sequences listed, around 25% were seen once. This clonotype was seen many times. Another study also made use of these data, one on T cells of mothers and their children. Turning to that study: Related mother-child pairs shared marginally more repertoire than unrelated pairs, though not significantly.

Input material: blood. This clonotype originated in a boy under 18 in good health. V usage is TRBV25-1 and J usage is TRBJ2-1; TRBD1 agrees at 8 bases. The chain's CDR3 is CASSERPQGEVNEQFF. The CDR3 bases are TGTGCCAGCAGTGAACGACCACAGGGGGAGGTAAATGAGCAGTTCTTC.